This TCR beta chain emerged from a study of OX40 agonist ivuxolimab in advanced cancers. Germline V gene sequence: CDR1 SGHTA, CDR2 FQGNSA. Trimming at V came to 5 bases and at J to 4 bases, leaving 7 bases not matched to a gene. CDR3 length: 15 amino acids. Repertoires were generated with immunoSEQ multiplex PCR, while TCRdb's copy carries only in-frame clones and drops some. The table has tens of thousands of clones, around four fifths seen once. This clonotype was obtained from an adult with an advanced solid tumor such as melanoma, head and neck, liver or kidney cancer. The chain recombines TRBV7-2 with TRBJ1-5, with 8 bases that match TRBD1. The specimen was CD4+ or CD8+ T cells sorted from blood, collected in a trial of the OX40 agonist ivuxolimab. This CDR3 reads CASSTGQGRNQPQHF. The CDR3 DNA sequence: TGTGCCAGCAGCACCGGACAGGGAAGAAATCAGCCCCAGCATTTT. The whole variable domain, filled in from reference TRBV7-2 and TRBJ1-5, reads GAGVSQSPSNKVTEKGKDVELRCDPISGHTALYWYRQSLGQGLEFLIYFQGNSAPDKSGLPSDRFSAERTGGSVSTLTIQRTQQEDSAVYLCASSTGQGRNQPQHFGDGTRLSIL.